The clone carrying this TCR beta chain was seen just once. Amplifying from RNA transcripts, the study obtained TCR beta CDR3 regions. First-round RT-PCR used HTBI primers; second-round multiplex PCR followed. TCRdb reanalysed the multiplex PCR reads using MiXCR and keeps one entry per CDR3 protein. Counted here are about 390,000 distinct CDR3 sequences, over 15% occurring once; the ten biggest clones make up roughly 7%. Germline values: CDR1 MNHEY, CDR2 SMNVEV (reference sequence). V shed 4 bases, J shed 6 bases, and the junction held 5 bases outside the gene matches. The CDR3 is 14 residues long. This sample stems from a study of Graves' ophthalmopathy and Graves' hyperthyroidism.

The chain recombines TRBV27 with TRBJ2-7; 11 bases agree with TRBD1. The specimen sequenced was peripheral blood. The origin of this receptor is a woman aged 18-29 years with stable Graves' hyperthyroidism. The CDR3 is CASSSGQGVAEQYF. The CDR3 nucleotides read TGTGCCAGCAGTTCGGGACAGGGGGTCGCCGAGCAGTACTTC.